This T cell receptor (beta chain) comes out of a study of blood T cell repertoires in COVID-19 (dated by TCRdb to the early 2020s). With regard to the full study: Samples from collaborators originated in the United States, Italy and Spain and spanned both the acute and convalescent phases of COVID-19. Samples came from the ongoing ImmuneRACE study (first 160 participants) plus 1,254 subjects from 6 global collaborators. The sample metadata nearly always contained a de-identified subject ID, COVID-19 status, age in years and sex. The dataset comprised deeply sampled blood TCRbeta repertoires from subjects exposed to, actively infected with, or recovered from COVID-19. The repertoires were released in a freely available public database intended as a resource for research on the immune response to SARS-CoV-2. Where HLA class I and class II types were available, the types were taken from metadata supplied by the sample provider, not from assay-based typing. The prospective study material was composed of cDNA or gDNA derived from T cells, B-cell-depleted T cells, or PBMCs.

The V end loses 4 bases and the J end loses 7 bases, and a stretch of 16 bases separates them. Spanning cysteine to phenylalanine, the CDR3 consists of 14 amino acids. The read is trimmed to its CDR3 DNA, 42 bases read in frame from base 1. Per the germline V gene, KGHDR is the CDR1 and SFDVKD is the CDR2. Paper-wide results and their limitations: The amount of clinical and demographic metadata varied by source and participant and was provided uncurated.

TCRbeta CDR3 regions were amplified from genomic DNA by means of the immunoSEQ Assay, a bias-controlled multiplex PCR. The paper's processing steps were these. Nucleated cell counts per sample were estimated from amplification of reference gene primers within the assay. Sequence reads were collapsed and filtered to measure the absolute abundance of every unique TCRbeta CDR3 rearrangement. For each sample, productive Simpson clonality was calculated as the square root of Simpson's diversity index across productive rearrangements. In TCRdb, the immuneACCESS table is reduced to in-frame sequences with V and J assigned. These tables do not hold every clone; where another copy was compared, an unresolved V gene accounts for under half, and the others remain unexplained. That table furnishes V, J and clone size, whereas the DNA furnished D and trimming. The sample includes about 480,000 clones, with more than 85% observed a single time. 8.3% of the sample rests with the top ten.

Details on this clone: There is no known antigen for this receptor. Qualities for individual bases were not recorded, and no much larger clone is one base off.

Enrolling through a virtual design, the prospective study's participants ranged in age from about 18 to 89 years and lived across 20 to 30 United States geographic areas. Cohort assignment in the prospective study relied on participant-reported clinical history from a screening survey and a study questionnaire. Recovered participants in ImmuneRACE Cohort 3 were defined by two consecutive negative NP/OP PCR tests, clearance by a healthcare professional, or resolution of symptoms. Mobile phlebotomists in the prospective study collected whole blood, serum and a nasopharyngeal or oropharyngeal swab from every participant. Prospective study participants could optionally give additional blood draws and questionnaires over an approximately 2-month period. Blood samples from the prospective study were shipped frozen or at room temperature prior to DNA extraction.

The chain joins TRBV24-1 to TRBJ2-7, and possibly TRBD2, on 6 matching bases. The TCR sequence derives from a woman aged 55-70 years who had recovered from COVID-19. Source material: PBMCs or T cells enriched from blood (not recorded which). The DNA is TGTGCCACCAGTGACCCCGGGGGACCGGGGGAGCAGTACTTC. This is translated as CATSDPGGPGEQYF.